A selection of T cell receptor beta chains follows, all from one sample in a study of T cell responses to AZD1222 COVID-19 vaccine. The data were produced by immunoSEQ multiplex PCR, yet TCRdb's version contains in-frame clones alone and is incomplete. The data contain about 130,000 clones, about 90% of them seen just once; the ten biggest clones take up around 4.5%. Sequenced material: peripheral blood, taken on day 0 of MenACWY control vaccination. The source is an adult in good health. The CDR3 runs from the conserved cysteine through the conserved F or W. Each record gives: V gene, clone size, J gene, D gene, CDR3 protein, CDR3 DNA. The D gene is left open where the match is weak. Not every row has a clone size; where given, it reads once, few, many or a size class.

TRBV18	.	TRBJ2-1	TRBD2	CASSPRPGTSRNNEQFF	TGTGCCAGCTCACCCCGCCCCGGGACTAGCAGAAACAATGAGCAGTTCTTC
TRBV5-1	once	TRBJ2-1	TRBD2	CASSLGLPLGLAGGSEQFF	TGCGCCAGCAGCTTGGGACTGCCTTTGGGACTAGCGGGAGGTAGTGAGCAGTTCTTC
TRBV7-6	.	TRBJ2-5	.	CASSLLAMVVETQYF	TGTGCCAGCAGCTTACTAGCGATGGTAGTGGAGACCCAGTACTTC
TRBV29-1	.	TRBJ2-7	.	CSVEDVDYEQYF	TGCAGCGTTGAGGATGTAGATTACGAGCAGTACTTC
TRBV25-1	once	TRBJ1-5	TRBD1	CASSEGRGVNQPQHF	TGTGCCAGCAGTGAAGGCAGGGGGGTGAATCAGCCCCAGCATTTT
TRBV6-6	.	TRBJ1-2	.	CASSIKNGYTF	TGTGCCAGCAGTATTAAGAATGGCTACACCTTC
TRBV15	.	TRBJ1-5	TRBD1	CATNTGQGLQPQHF	TGTGCCACCAATACGGGACAGGGGCTTCAGCCCCAGCATTTT
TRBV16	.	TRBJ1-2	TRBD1	CASSQTWTGEIYGYTF	TGTGCCAGCAGCCAAACCTGGACAGGTGAAATCTATGGCTACACCTTC
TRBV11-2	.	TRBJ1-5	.	CASSKDRDIPLQPQHF	TGTGCCAGCAGCAAAGACCGGGACATCCCCCTTCAGCCCCAGCATTTT
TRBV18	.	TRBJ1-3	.	CASSRISGNTIYF	TGTGCCAGCTCACGGATCTCTGGAAACACCATATATTTT
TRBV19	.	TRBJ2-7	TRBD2	CANGLAEAIWYF	TGTGCCAACGGCCTAGCGGAGGCGATCTGGTACTTC
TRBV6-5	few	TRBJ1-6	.	CASMDGGDGSPLHF	TGTGCCAGCATGGACGGCGGTGATGGTTCACCCCTCCACTTT
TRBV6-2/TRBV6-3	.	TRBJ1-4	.	CASTPGLMGEKLFF	TGTGCCAGCACCCCTGGGTTAATGGGTGAAAAACTGTTTTTT
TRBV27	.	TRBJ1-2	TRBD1	CASSLAGTGSYGYTF	TGTGCCAGCAGTTTGGCCGGGACAGGGTCCTATGGCTACACCTTC
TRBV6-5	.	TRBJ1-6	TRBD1	CASSGQDYSSPLHF	TGTGCCAGCAGCGGACAGGATTACTCTTCACCCCTCCACTTT
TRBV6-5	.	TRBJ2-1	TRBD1	CASSYSYQGARNEQFF	TGTGCCAGCAGTTACTCATACCAGGGGGCGCGGAATGAGCAGTTCTTC
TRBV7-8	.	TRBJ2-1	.	CASRSGVRTTNNEQFF	TGTGCCAGCAGATCAGGGGTCCGTACTACTAACAATGAGCAGTTCTTC
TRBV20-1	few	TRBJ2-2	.	CSASRASNTGELFF	TGCAGTGCTAGTCGAGCGTCGAACACCGGGGAGCTGTTTTTT
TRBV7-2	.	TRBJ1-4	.	CASSLGRSSNEKLFF	TGTGCCAGCAGCTTAGGTCGCAGCTCTAATGAAAAACTGTTTTTT
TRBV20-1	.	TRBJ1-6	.	CSASRQGSSPLHF	TGCAGTGCTAGTAGGCAGGGGAGTTCACCCCTCCACTTT
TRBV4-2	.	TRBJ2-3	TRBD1	CASSQVLVPGTGGTDTQYF	TGTGCCAGCAGCCAAGTTCTGGTGCCCGGGACAGGGGGGACAGATACGCAGTATTTT
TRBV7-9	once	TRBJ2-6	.	CASSLDGLGANVLTF	TGTGCCAGCAGCTTAGACGGGCTCGGGGCCAACGTCCTGACTTTC
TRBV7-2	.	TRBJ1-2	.	CASSLSGIGYTF	TGTGCCAGCAGCTTGTCAGGGATCGGCTACACCTTC
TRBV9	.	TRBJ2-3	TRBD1	CASSTGTALSSTDTQYF	TGTGCCAGCAGCACCGGGACAGCCCTATCTAGCACAGATACGCAGTATTTT
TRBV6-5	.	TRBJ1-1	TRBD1	CASSRDRGRNTEAFF	TGTGCCAGCAGTCGAGACAGGGGGCGGAACACTGAAGCTTTCTTT
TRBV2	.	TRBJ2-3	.	CASSDSDTQYF	TGTGCCAGCAGTGATTCGGATACGCAGTATTTT
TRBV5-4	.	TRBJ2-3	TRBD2	CASSPNQLAGGTDTQYF	TGTGCCAGCAGCCCAAACCAACTAGCGGGAGGCACAGATACGCAGTATTTT
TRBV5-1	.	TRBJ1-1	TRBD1	CASSYGTGGNTEAFF	TGCGCCAGCAGCTATGGGACAGGGGGCAACACTGAAGCTTTCTTT
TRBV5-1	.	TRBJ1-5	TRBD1	CASSYAGTDNQPQHF	TGCGCCAGCAGTTACGCCGGGACAGATAATCAGCCCCAGCATTTT
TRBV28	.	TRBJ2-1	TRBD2	CASSLLAVSYNEQFF	TGTGCCAGCAGTTTACTAGCGGTGTCCTACAATGAGCAGTTCTTC
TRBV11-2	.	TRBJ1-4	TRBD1	CASSLAGTGYEKLFF	TGTGCCAGCAGCTTAGCCGGGACAGGATATGAAAAACTGTTTTTT
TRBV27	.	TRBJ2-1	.	CASSPFNRDEQFF	TGTGCCAGCAGTCCCTTTAACAGGGATGAGCAGTTCTTC
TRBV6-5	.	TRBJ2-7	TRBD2	CASSYSFRGGTYEQYF	TGTGCCAGCAGTTACTCGTTTCGGGGAGGGACCTACGAGCAGTACTTC
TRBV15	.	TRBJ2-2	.	CATSRVGDTGELFF	TGTGCCACCAGCAGAGTTGGGGACACCGGGGAGCTGTTTTTT
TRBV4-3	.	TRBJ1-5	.	CASSQVRDYSNQPQHF	TGCGCCAGCAGCCAAGTCCGGGATTATAGCAATCAGCCCCAGCATTTT
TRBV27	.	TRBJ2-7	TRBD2	CASSPASGRAYEQYF	TGTGCCAGCAGTCCGGCTAGCGGGAGGGCGTACGAGCAGTACTTC
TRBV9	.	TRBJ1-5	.	CASNDYSNQPQHF	TGTGCCAGCAACGACTATAGCAATCAGCCCCAGCATTTT
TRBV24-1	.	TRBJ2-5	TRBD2	CATSGWASGKETQYF	TGTGCCACCAGTGGGTGGGCCAGCGGGAAAGAGACCCAGTACTTC
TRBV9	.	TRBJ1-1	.	CASSDPDVGEAFF	TGTGCCAGCAGCGACCCTGACGTGGGTGAAGCTTTCTTT
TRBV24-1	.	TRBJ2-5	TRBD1	CATSGQGIPFETQYF	TGTGCCACCAGTGGACAGGGGATCCCCTTCGAGACCCAGTACTTC
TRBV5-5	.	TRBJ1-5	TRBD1	CASSPGTGLTQPQHF	TGTGCCAGCAGTCCCGGGACAGGGCTAACTCAGCCCCAGCATTTT
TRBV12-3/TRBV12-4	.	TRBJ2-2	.	CASSLGAGELFF	TGTGCCAGCAGTTTGGGTGCCGGGGAGCTGTTTTTT
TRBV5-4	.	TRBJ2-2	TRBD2	CASSRGGLAGVGELFF	TGTGCCAGCAGCCGCGGCGGTCTAGCGGGAGTCGGGGAGCTGTTTTTT
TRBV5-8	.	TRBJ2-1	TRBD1	CASSLGQGVSYNEQFF	TGTGCCAGCAGCTTGGGACAGGGAGTCTCCTACAATGAGCAGTTCTTC
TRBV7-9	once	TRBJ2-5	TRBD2	CASRPTGLAGGETQYF	TGTGCCAGCAGGCCCACGGGACTAGCGGGAGGAGAGACCCAGTACTTC
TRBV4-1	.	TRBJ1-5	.	CASSQVIWDQPQHF	TGCGCCAGCAGCCAAGTTATATGGGATCAGCCCCAGCATTTT
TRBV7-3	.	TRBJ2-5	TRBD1	CASSGTGLQETQYF	TGTGCCAGTTCCGGGACAGGGTTACAAGAGACCCAGTACTTC
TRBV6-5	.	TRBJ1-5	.	CASSQNRYSNQPQHF	TGTGCCAGCAGTCAGAACAGGTATAGCAATCAGCCCCAGCATTTT
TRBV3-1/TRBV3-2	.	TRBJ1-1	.	CASTLRALNTEAFF	TGTGCCAGCACCCTGAGGGCCTTGAACACTGAAGCTTTCTTT
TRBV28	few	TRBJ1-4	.	CASSFNLGDPNEKLFF	TGTGCCAGCAGTTTCAATTTGGGGGACCCTAATGAAAAACTGTTTTTT
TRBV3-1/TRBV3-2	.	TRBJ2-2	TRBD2	CASSQLAPGLATNTGELFF	TGTGCCAGCAGCCAATTGGCCCCGGGACTAGCGACCAACACCGGGGAGCTGTTTTTT
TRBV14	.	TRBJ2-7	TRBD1	CASSILAGTGPYEQYF	TGTGCCAGCAGCATCTTAGCCGGGACAGGGCCCTACGAGCAGTACTTC
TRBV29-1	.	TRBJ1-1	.	CSGAAGFAEAFF	TGCAGCGGGGCCGCCGGTTTCGCTGAAGCTTTCTTT
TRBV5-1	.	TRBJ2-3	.	CASTPDGTDTQYF	TGCGCCAGCACCCCGGACGGCACAGATACGCAGTATTTT
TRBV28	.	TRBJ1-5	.	CASSLLRTQGQPQHF	TGTGCCAGCAGTTTATTGAGGACCCAAGGACAGCCCCAGCATTTT
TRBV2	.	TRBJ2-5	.	CASSEYETQYF	TGTGCCAGCAGTGAATATGAGACCCAGTACTTC
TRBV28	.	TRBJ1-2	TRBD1	CASSLTGDGYTF	TGTGCCAGCAGTTTGACAGGGGATGGCTACACCTTC